This T cell receptor (beta chain) was observed in a study of cytomegalovirus exposure and HLA in healthy donors. Per the germline V gene, CDR1 is MDHEN and CDR2 is SYDVKM. The V end was cut by 6 bases, the J end by 1 base, with 15 bases between. There are 16 residues in the CDR3. The donors were part of the 120-subject validation cohort, which stood apart from the 666-subject first cohort. Points on this clone: Its antigen is undetermined.

General observations from the study: Usually a TCR sequence was rare, but some public TCRs were found in many donors.

Profiled with immunoSEQ multiplex PCR; TCRdb holds only in-frame clones, not every one. Among a few hundred thousand clones, over 80% were seen once, and the ten largest hold around an eighth. This sequence joins TRBV28 and TRBJ2-2, with D possibly TRBD2 on 6 matching bases. The clonotype was recovered from a woman in her twenties or thirties in good health and CMV-seropositive. What was sequenced was PBMCs. The CDR3 sequence is CASRLRVGLNTGELFF. CDR3 DNA: TGTGCCAGCAGGCTTAGAGTGGGACTGAACACCGGGGAGCTGTTTTTT.